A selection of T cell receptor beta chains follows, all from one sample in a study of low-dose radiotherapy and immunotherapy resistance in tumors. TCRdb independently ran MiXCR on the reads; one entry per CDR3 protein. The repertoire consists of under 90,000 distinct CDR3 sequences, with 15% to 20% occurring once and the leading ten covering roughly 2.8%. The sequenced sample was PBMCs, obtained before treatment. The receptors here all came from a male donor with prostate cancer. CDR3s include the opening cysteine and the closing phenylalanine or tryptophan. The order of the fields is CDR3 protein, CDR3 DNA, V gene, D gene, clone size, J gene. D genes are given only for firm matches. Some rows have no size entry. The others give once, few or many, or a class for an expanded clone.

CDR3aa: CSARVESSTEAFF
CDR3nt: TGCAGTGCTAGAGTTGAGAGCTCCACTGAAGCTTTCTTT
v_gene: TRBV20-1
d_gene: NA
abundance: many
j_gene: TRBJ1-1

CDR3aa: CASSEGRGFSNQPQHF
CDR3nt: TGTGCCAGCAGTGAAGGAAGGGGATTTAGCAATCAGCCCCAGCATTTT
v_gene: TRBV2
d_gene: NA
abundance: many
j_gene: TRBJ1-5

CDR3aa: CASSQVGGLSGEQFF
CDR3nt: TGTGCCAGCAGCCAAGTGGGCGGTCTGAGCGGTGAGCAGTTCTTC
v_gene: TRBV14
d_gene: NA
abundance: many
j_gene: TRBJ2-1

CDR3aa: CASSVASTGVGANVLTF
CDR3nt: TGTGCCAGCAGCGTAGCCTCTACAGGGGTTGGGGCCAACGTCCTGACTTTC
v_gene: TRBV9
d_gene: TRBD1
abundance: few
j_gene: TRBJ2-6

CDR3aa: CASSKLRNSPRPDTQYF
CDR3nt: TGCGCCAGCAGTAAACTTCGTAATAGTCCCCGGCCAGATACGCAGTATTTT
v_gene: TRBV23-1
d_gene: NA
abundance: many
j_gene: TRBJ2-3

CDR3aa: CASNGDKDNEQFF
CDR3nt: TGCGCCAGCAACGGGGACAAGGATAATGAGCAGTTCTTC
v_gene: TRBV5-1
d_gene: NA
abundance: many
j_gene: TRBJ2-1

CDR3aa: CASSKWGQPQHF
CDR3nt: TGTGCCAGCAGCAAATGGGGGCAGCCCCAGCATTTT
v_gene: TRBV5-6
d_gene: NA
abundance: NA
j_gene: TRBJ1-5

CDR3aa: CASGARGATDTQYF
CDR3nt: TGTGCCAGCGGGGCCCGGGGGGCTACAGATACGCAGTATTTT
v_gene: TRBV6-5
d_gene: NA
abundance: many
j_gene: TRBJ2-3

CDR3aa: CASSQDPPLAGGDTQYF
CDR3nt: TGCGCCAGCAGCCAAGACCCTCCACTAGCGGGGGGAGATACGCAGTATTTT
v_gene: TRBV4-1
d_gene: TRBD2
abundance: NA
j_gene: TRBJ2-3

CDR3aa: CASSSADGAHEQYF
CDR3nt: TGTGCCAGCAGCTCCGCAGACGGGGCCCACGAGCAGTACTTC
v_gene: TRBV3-1
d_gene: NA
abundance: many
j_gene: TRBJ2-7

CDR3aa: CSAVSGDTGELFF
CDR3nt: TGCAGTGCCGTCTCAGGGGACACCGGGGAGCTGTTTTTT
v_gene: TRBV20-1
d_gene: NA
abundance: many
j_gene: TRBJ2-2

CDR3aa: CASSDRSGRMNQPQHF
CDR3nt: TGTGCCAGCAGTGATAGGAGTGGGCGGATGAATCAGCCCCAGCATTTT
v_gene: TRBV6-2/TRBV6-3
d_gene: NA
abundance: many
j_gene: TRBJ1-5

CDR3aa: CASSLSGTSYNEQFF
CDR3nt: TGTGCCAGCAGCTTGTCCGGGACTAGCTACAATGAGCAGTTCTTC
v_gene: TRBV5-5
d_gene: TRBD2
abundance: many
j_gene: TRBJ2-1

CDR3aa: CASRDSQIAKNIQYF
CDR3nt: TGTGCCAGCAGGGACAGCCAAATAGCCAAAAACATTCAGTACTTC
v_gene: TRBV5-5
d_gene: NA
abundance: NA
j_gene: TRBJ2-4

CDR3aa: CASSLGVGDPYEQYF
CDR3nt: TGTGCCAGCAGCTTAGGCGTCGGGGACCCCTACGAGCAGTACTTC
v_gene: TRBV5-4
d_gene: NA
abundance: NA
j_gene: TRBJ2-7

CDR3aa: CASSPGLSSGYTF
CDR3nt: TGTGCCAGCTCACCCGGGCTCTCGAGTGGCTACACCTTC
v_gene: TRBV18
d_gene: NA
abundance: NA
j_gene: TRBJ1-2

CDR3aa: CAIEGGLGYGYTF
CDR3nt: TGTGCCATCGAGGGGGGGCTTGGCTATGGCTACACCTTC
v_gene: TRBV7-9
d_gene: NA
abundance: few
j_gene: TRBJ1-2

CDR3aa: CASSLMAAVAKNIQYF
CDR3nt: TGTGCCAGCAGTTTAATGGCGGCCGTAGCCAAAAACATTCAGTACTTC
v_gene: TRBV12-3/TRBV12-4
d_gene: NA
abundance: NA
j_gene: TRBJ2-4

CDR3aa: CASSLSKTRSQETQYF
CDR3nt: TGTGCCAGCAGCCTTTCAAAGACTAGGTCTCAAGAGACCCAGTACTTC
v_gene: TRBV3-1
d_gene: NA
abundance: many
j_gene: TRBJ2-5

CDR3aa: CASSLGAGELFF
CDR3nt: TGTGCCAGCAGCTTAGGGGCCGGGGAGCTGTTTTTT
v_gene: TRBV11-3
d_gene: NA
abundance: few
j_gene: TRBJ2-2

CDR3aa: CASSVNVRGRGYTF
CDR3nt: TGTGCCAGCAGCGTAAACGTCAGGGGGCGAGGCTACACCTTC
v_gene: TRBV9
d_gene: TRBD1
abundance: many
j_gene: TRBJ1-2

CDR3aa: CAISDPKEGSQPQHF
CDR3nt: TGTGCCATCAGTGACCCCAAGGAGGGGAGTCAGCCCCAGCATTTT
v_gene: TRBV10-3
d_gene: NA
abundance: NA
j_gene: TRBJ1-5

CDR3aa: CSVLRGGNTEAFF
CDR3nt: TGCAGCGTTTTACGGGGGGGCAACACTGAAGCTTTCTTT
v_gene: TRBV29-1
d_gene: NA
abundance: NA
j_gene: TRBJ1-1

CDR3aa: CATSDPSRAGGLDTQYF
CDR3nt: TGTGCCACCAGTGATCCGTCACGCGCGGGGGGATTAGATACGCAGTATTTT
v_gene: TRBV24-1
d_gene: TRBD2
abundance: many
j_gene: TRBJ2-3

CDR3aa: CASRRVGNGYTF
CDR3nt: TGTGCCAGCAGGAGGGTCGGGAATGGCTACACCTTC
v_gene: TRBV27
d_gene: NA
abundance: many
j_gene: TRBJ1-2

CDR3aa: CASSQGTNQPQHF
CDR3nt: TGCGCCAGCAGCCAAGGCACTAATCAGCCCCAGCATTTT
v_gene: TRBV5-5
d_gene: NA
abundance: NA
j_gene: TRBJ1-5

CDR3aa: CASSSGLAGIQETQYF
CDR3nt: TGCGCCAGCAGCTCAGGGCTAGCGGGGATCCAAGAGACCCAGTACTTC
v_gene: TRBV5-1
d_gene: TRBD2
abundance: NA
j_gene: TRBJ2-5

CDR3aa: CASSFPMAQYF
CDR3nt: TGTGCCAGCAGCTTCCCAATGGCCCAGTACTTC
v_gene: TRBV7-9
d_gene: NA
abundance: NA
j_gene: TRBJ2-5

CDR3aa: CASLPRGGGSYNSPLHF
CDR3nt: TGTGCCAGCTTGCCTCGGGGCGGGGGAAGCTATAATTCACCCCTCCACTTT
v_gene: TRBV6-6
d_gene: NA
abundance: many
j_gene: TRBJ1-6

CDR3aa: CASSFGDTAETQYF
CDR3nt: TGTGCCAGCAGCTTCGGGGACACTGCAGAGACCCAGTACTTC
v_gene: TRBV5-6
d_gene: NA
abundance: many
j_gene: TRBJ2-5

CDR3aa: CASSPGTGLGGTEAFF
CDR3nt: TGTGCCAGCAGCCCTGGGACAGGGTTGGGAGGCACTGAAGCTTTCTTT
v_gene: TRBV7-9
d_gene: TRBD1
abundance: many
j_gene: TRBJ1-1

CDR3aa: CASRRTSGGEYEQYF
CDR3nt: TGTGCCAGCAGGCGGACTAGCGGGGGGGAGTACGAGCAGTACTTC
v_gene: TRBV28
d_gene: TRBD2
abundance: many
j_gene: TRBJ2-7

CDR3aa: CASSLGALSGGPFSNQPQHF
CDR3nt: TGTGCCAGCAGCTTAGGGGCTCTATCCGGGGGACCCTTTAGCAATCAGCCCCAGCATTTT
v_gene: TRBV13
d_gene: NA
abundance: NA
j_gene: TRBJ1-5

CDR3aa: CASSFPSGNSTDTQYF
CDR3nt: TGTGCCAGCAGTTTCCCTAGCGGGAACAGCACAGATACGCAGTATTTT
v_gene: TRBV28
d_gene: TRBD2
abundance: NA
j_gene: TRBJ2-3

CDR3aa: CSARGSGGAGDTQYF
CDR3nt: TGCAGTGCTAGAGGAAGCGGGGGGGCAGGAGATACGCAGTATTTT
v_gene: TRBV20-1
d_gene: TRBD2
abundance: many
j_gene: TRBJ2-3

CDR3aa: CASSQDRDFTDTQYF
CDR3nt: TGTGCCAGCAGCCAAGATCGGGACTTCACAGATACGCAGTATTTT
v_gene: TRBV3-1
d_gene: NA
abundance: many
j_gene: TRBJ2-3

CDR3aa: CASSEWVTPETYEQYF
CDR3nt: TGCGCCAGCAGTGAGTGGGTGACACCCGAGACCTACGAGCAGTACTTC
v_gene: TRBV10-2
d_gene: NA
abundance: many
j_gene: TRBJ2-7

CDR3aa: CASSADTYTGELFF
CDR3nt: TGTGCCAGCAGTGCGGACACGTACACCGGGGAGCTGTTTTTT
v_gene: TRBV2
d_gene: NA
abundance: many
j_gene: TRBJ2-2

CDR3aa: CASSYHLVTGEQYF
CDR3nt: TGTGCCAGCAGTTACCACTTGGTGACGGGGGAGCAGTACTTC
v_gene: TRBV6-6
d_gene: NA
abundance: many
j_gene: TRBJ2-7

CDR3aa: CASSLGTSRYNEQFF
CDR3nt: TGTGCCAGCAGCTTGGGGACTAGCAGATACAATGAGCAGTTCTTC
v_gene: TRBV7-3
d_gene: TRBD2
abundance: many
j_gene: TRBJ2-1

CDR3aa: CASSPDGTNTDTQYF
CDR3nt: TGTGCCAGCAGCCCGGACGGGACTAACACAGATACGCAGTATTTT
v_gene: TRBV5-6
d_gene: TRBD2
abundance: many
j_gene: TRBJ2-3

CDR3aa: CASSLLGGPQHF
CDR3nt: TGTGCCAGCAGCCTTCTTGGGGGACCCCAGCATTTT
v_gene: TRBV3-1
d_gene: NA
abundance: many
j_gene: TRBJ1-5

CDR3aa: CASSLRPGQGSFEQYF
CDR3nt: TGCGCCAGCAGCTTGCGGCCGGGACAGGGATCTTTCGAGCAGTACTTC
v_gene: TRBV5-1
d_gene: TRBD1
abundance: many
j_gene: TRBJ2-7

CDR3aa: CASNRDGDQPQHF
CDR3nt: TGTGCCAGCAACCGGGACGGTGATCAGCCCCAGCATTTT
v_gene: TRBV5-8
d_gene: NA
abundance: many
j_gene: TRBJ1-5

CDR3aa: CASSQGLAGGQGETQYF
CDR3nt: TGTGCCAGCAGCCAAGGACTAGCGGGGGGGCAAGGAGAGACCCAGTACTTC
v_gene: TRBV3-1
d_gene: TRBD2
abundance: many
j_gene: TRBJ2-5

CDR3aa: CSAPAQGANEQYF
CDR3nt: TGCAGTGCCCCAGCTCAGGGGGCCAACGAGCAGTACTTC
v_gene: TRBV20-1
d_gene: TRBD1
abundance: many
j_gene: TRBJ2-7

CDR3aa: CASSPSSSYEQYF
CDR3nt: TGTGCCAGCTCACCGAGTAGCTCCTACGAGCAGTACTTC
v_gene: TRBV18
d_gene: NA
abundance: many
j_gene: TRBJ2-7